In this sample, the clone carrying this T cell receptor beta chain turned up a few times. The target antigen is unknown. Blood was collected once per donor into heparin, averaging about 110 mL. CD4+ cells of the naive, central memory, regulatory and stem cell-like memory types were sorted via CD45RO/CCR7/CD25/CD127/CD95/CD27. This entry belongs to a study of beta chain features in type 1 diabetes. Study-wide points: Patients and controls would be equally affected if PCR favored shorter templates. Type 1 diabetes patients had moderately but significantly shorter TCRB CDR3s in all four CD4+ subsets. Insertion counts at VDJ junctions were lower in type 1 diabetes patients, who also showed more deletions there.

Isolated RNA was reverse transcribed in full, so expressed TCRB transcripts were sequenced. Profiling relied on immunoSEQ multiplex PCR, and the TCRdb table lists in-frame clones only, not all of them. The sample holds 300,000 to 350,000 clones, roughly 13% seen once. The source is a woman under 30 with type 1 diabetes. Sample: naive CD4+ T cells from blood.

CDR3 bases: TGTGCCAGCAGCTTGGGGGGAGCATCGTATGGCTACACCTTC. Translating it yields CASSLGGASYGYTF. The chain joins TRBV5-4 to TRBJ1-2; the D is unclear. The CDR3 is 14 amino acids. Looked up from germline, CDR1 is SGHNT and CDR2 is YYREEE (reference sequence). Trimming pared 0 bases from V and 5 bases from J, leaving 11 bases between.